The text below deals with one T cell receptor beta chain. The antigen is not known. The data belong to a study of OX40 agonist ivuxolimab in advanced cancers. Whole-study context: Prior therapy, whether anti-PD-1, anti-PD-L1 or anti-CTLA-4, was allowed, and about 40% had some. Study outcomes and limitations: The mean number of expanded clones was higher in CD8+ T cells than in CD4+.

The CDR3 totals 15 residues. The V end was cut by 1 base, the J end by 1 base, with 10 bases between. The germline V gene encodes CDR1 SGHAT and CDR2 FQNNGV. The data were produced by immunoSEQ multiplex PCR, yet TCRdb's version contains in-frame clones alone and is incomplete. Of about 84,000 clones in the sample, 89% are singletons; the top ten hold around 0.19%. V usage is TRBV11-2 and J usage is TRBJ1-1; possibly TRBD1 for D (5 bases). The sample was CD4+ or CD8+ T cells sorted from blood, taken in a trial of the OX40 agonist ivuxolimab. The source of this sequence is an adult with an advanced solid tumor such as melanoma, head and neck, liver or kidney cancer. CDR3 sequence reads: CASSLGTGPNTEAFF. CDR3 in DNA: TGTGCCAGCAGCTTAGGTACGGGACCGAACACTGAAGCTTTCTTT.